This is a list of T cell receptor beta chains from one sample in a study of identical twins. TCRdb re-derived calls from the 5' RACE reads in MiXCR, one entry per CDR3 protein. The repertoire has roughly 240,000 distinct CDR3 sequences, 7.5% of them found once; the top ten carry roughly 5.4%. Another study also made use of these data, one on yellow fever vaccine responses in identical twins.

What was sequenced was CD8+ T cells sorted from blood. The receptors derive from a woman aged 18-35 years in good health. The CDR3 runs from the conserved cysteine through the conserved F or W. A D gene is named only where the DNA matches it firmly. Rows give clone size only sometimes, using once, few, many, or a class for an expanded clone.

V	D	size	J	DNA	CDR3
TRBV3-1	TRBD2	many	TRBJ2-2	TGTGCCAGCAGCCAAACGGGACTAGCTCGGGGGGAGCTGTTTTTT	CASSQTGLARGELFF
TRBV11-2	NA	NA	TRBJ2-2	TGTGCCAGCAGCTTAGTTCTGGGGAACACCGGGGAGCTGTTTTTT	CASSLVLGNTGELFF
TRBV7-2	TRBD2	NA	TRBJ2-7	TGTGCCAGCAGTCGCGGGACTAGCGGGGGTTACGAGCAGTACTTC	CASSRGTSGGYEQYF
TRBV5-1	TRBD1	few	TRBJ2-3	TGCGCCAGCACCCCGGACAGGTTCGCAGATACGCAGTATTTT	CASTPDRFADTQYF
TRBV11-1	TRBD2	NA	TRBJ2-1	TGTGCCAGCAGCCGACGACTAGCGGGGGCCATACCCTTCTCCTACAATGAGCAGTTCTTC	CASSRRLAGAIPFSYNEQFF
TRBV7-6	NA	many	TRBJ1-1	TGTGCCAGCAGCGTTCGGGCCTTGAAGTATGTGGACACTGAAGCTTTCTTT	CASSVRALKYVDTEAFF
TRBV7-9	NA	NA	TRBJ2-1	TGTGCCAGCAGCTCACCTGAGGAGGGGGGGGCTTACAATGAGCAGTTCTTC	CASSSPEEGGAYNEQFF
TRBV5-4	TRBD2	NA	TRBJ2-7	TGTGCCAGCAGCCGAACAAGCGGGAGGTTCTTTAACGAGCAGTACTTC	CASSRTSGRFFNEQYF
TRBV10-2	TRBD2	few	TRBJ2-1	TGCGCCAGCCTAGGACTAGCGGGAGGGGTATATGAGCAGTTCTTC	CASLGLAGGVYEQFF
TRBV7-2	TRBD2	NA	TRBJ2-7	TGTGCCAGCAGCTACGGACTAGCGGGCCGATACGAGCAGTACTTC	CASSYGLAGRYEQYF
TRBV6-1	TRBD2	few	TRBJ2-1	TGTGCCAGCAGCATATGGCGGCTAGCGGGAGGTCATGAGCAGTTCTTC	CASSIWRLAGGHEQFF